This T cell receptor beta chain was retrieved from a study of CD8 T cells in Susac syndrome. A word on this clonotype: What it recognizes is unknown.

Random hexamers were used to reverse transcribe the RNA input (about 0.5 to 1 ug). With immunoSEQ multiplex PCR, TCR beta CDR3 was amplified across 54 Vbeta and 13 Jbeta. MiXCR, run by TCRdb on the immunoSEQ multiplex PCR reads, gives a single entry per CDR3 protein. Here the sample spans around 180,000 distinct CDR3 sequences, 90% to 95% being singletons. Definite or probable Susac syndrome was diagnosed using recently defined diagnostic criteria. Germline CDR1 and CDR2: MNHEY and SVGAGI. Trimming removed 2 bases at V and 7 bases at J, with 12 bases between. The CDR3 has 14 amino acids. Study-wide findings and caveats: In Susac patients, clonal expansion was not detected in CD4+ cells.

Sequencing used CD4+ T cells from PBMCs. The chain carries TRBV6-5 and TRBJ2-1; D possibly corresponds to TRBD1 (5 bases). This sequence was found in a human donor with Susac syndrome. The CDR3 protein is CASSYEAGLNEQFF. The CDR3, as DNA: TGTGCCAGCAGTTACGAGGCAGGGCTGAATGAGCAGTTCTTC.